This T cell receptor (beta chain) was sequenced during a study of blood T cell repertoires in COVID-19. Study overall: Resolution of symptoms, clearance, or two negative PCRs was present in recovered Cohort 3 donors. In each case, the material was cDNA or gDNA derived from T cells, B-cell-depleted T cells, or PBMCs.

Trimming removed 6 bases from V and 4 bases from J; junction bases left unmatched: 15. Germline loops: CDR1 MNHEY, CDR2 SMNVEV (reference sequence). This CDR3 spans 16 amino acids. Per the original methods: Reference gene primers were amplified, and this amplification served to estimate nucleated cell counts. TCRdb keeps only in-frame clones here, not all; method: immunoSEQ multiplex PCR. V and J calls plus clone size are reproduced from that table; the DNA served to infer D and trimming. The table has 200,000 or so clones, around nine tenths seen once. The source of this sequence is a man aged 25 to 45 in a cohort exposed to, infected with or recovered from COVID-19 (not recorded which). Sequencing used PBMCs or T cells enriched from blood (not recorded which). The rearrangement joins TRBV27 to TRBJ2-7; 7 nucleotides match TRBD1. The DNA of the CDR3 is TGTGCCAGCAGCGTAAACCGGGACAGCGGTACATACGAGCAGTACTTC. It translates to CASSVNRDSGTYEQYF.